These 12 T cell receptor beta chains originate from one sample sequenced in a study of beta chain features in type 1 diabetes. What was sequenced were expressed TCRB transcripts, since all of the isolated RNA had been reverse transcribed. Sequencing was performed with immunoSEQ multiplex PCR; in TCRdb, only in-frame clones are kept and a portion is missing. The data show about 240,000 clones, more than 11% seen once. Whole-study findings and limits: A moderate, significant TCRB CDR3 shortening appeared in type 1 diabetes across four CD4+ subsets.

Their specific antigens are unknown. The sample consisted of naive CD4+ T cells from blood. The receptor source for this set is a man aged 25-45 years with type 1 diabetes.

This clone has a handful of counts. The chain employs TRBV7-9 and TRBJ1-2; possible D gene TRBD1, 6 bases. Germline V CDR1 and CDR2: SEHNR, FQNEAQ (reference sequence). The V and J ends lost 1 base and 7 bases respectively, with 7 bases between them. The length of the CDR3 is 12 residues. In DNA form, the CDR3 reads TGTGCCAGCAGCTTAGAACAGGGTGGCTACACCTTC. Translating gives CASSLEQGGYTF.

The chain uses TRBV7-6 and TRBJ2-5; D possibly corresponds to TRBD1 (7 bases). With 11 bases removed from V and 2 bases from J, the gap between germline ends came to 15 bases. CDR1 and CDR2 from the germline V gene are SGHVS and FNYEAQ. The CDR3 has 13 residues. The CDR3 DNA reads TGTGCCGCAGGGGGACTGGATCAAGAGACCCAGTACTTC. This codes for CAAGGLDQETQYF.

The CDR3 bases are TGTGCCAGCACTTATAGCTCCTACAATGAGCAGTTCTTC. It specifies CASTYSSYNEQFF. This chain connects TRBV2 to TRBJ2-1; D is uncertain. CDR1 and CDR2 from the germline V gene are SNHLY and FYNNEI. The CDR3 length is 13 residues. V lost 7 bases to trimming and J lost 0 bases, with 7 bases between them.

This clone was counted between two and nine times. Other nucleotide sequences in the sample specify the same CDR3. The genes are TRBV5-1 and TRBJ1-2; the match to TRBD1 covers 9 bases. This CDR3 has 15 residues. The junction had 1 base not matched to a gene; V was cut back by 0 bases and J by 1 base. The germline CDR1 and CDR2 sequences are SGHRS and YFSETQ. The CDR3 loop is CASSLGTGDNYGYTF. DNA of the CDR3: TGCGCCAGCAGCTTGGGGACAGGGGATAACTATGGCTACACCTTC.

This clone was recorded a few times. The genes are TRBV6-1 and TRBJ2-2; TRBD2 is a possible D gene (5 bases). CDR1 MNHNS and CDR2 SASEGT come from the germline V gene. V was cut by 8 bases and J by 13 bases, with 14 bases left in between. The CDR3 sequence is 11 residues long. CDR3 nucleotide sequence: TGTGCCAGCCGAAGCGGCGTTTGGCTGTTTTTT. Translation: CASRSGVWLFF.

J is TRBJ1-6 and V is TRBV7-2; TRBD1 agrees at 7 bases. CDR3 length: 18 amino acids. CDR1 is SGHTA, CDR2 FQGNSA, per germline. The J segment lost 0 bases and the V segment lost 5 bases, leaving 10 bases of the junction unmatched. The CDR3 bases are TGTGCCAGCAGCAACCCGGGACAGTCGAGCTCCTATAATTCACCCCTCCACTTT. Amino acid sequence: CASSNPGQSSSYNSPLHF.

This clone was picked up a small number of times. The CDR3 coding sequence is TGTGCCAGCTCACCTACACTGAACACTGAAGCTTTCTTT. It specifies CASSPTLNTEAFF. The V and J genes are TRBV18 and TRBJ1-1; no firm D call. CDR1 is KGHSH, CDR2 LQKENI, per germline. Trimming removed 3 bases at V and 0 bases at J, with 5 bases between. This CDR3 contains 13 residues.

The rearrangement links TRBV6-5 to TRBJ2-7; TRBD1 matches 8 bases. Trimming at V came to 6 bases and at J to 0 bases, leaving 7 bases not matched to a gene. The CDR3 length is 15 residues. Germline-derived CDR1 and CDR2 are MNHEY and SVGAGI. The chain's CDR3 is CASRVQGASSYEQYF. As DNA, the CDR3 is TGTGCCAGCAGGGTCCAGGGGGCGAGCTCCTACGAGCAGTACTTC.

A few counts support this clone. The chain uses TRBV4-2 and TRBJ1-1; 9 bases are a match to TRBD1. CDR1 is LGHNA, CDR2 YNFKEQ, per germline. With V trimmed by 8 bases and J by 6 bases, 1 base remained unmatched. The CDR3 extends over 11 amino acids. In nucleotides, the CDR3 is TGTGCCAGCCGGGACAGGGCTGAAGCTTTCTTT. Encoded protein: CASRDRAEAFF.

The rearrangement uses TRBV6-6 and TRBJ2-7; the match to TRBD1 covers 9 bases. This CDR3 spans 15 amino acids. With 6 bases clipped from V and 3 bases from J, the junction kept 9 bases outside the gene matches. CDR1 is MNHNY and CDR2 is SVGAGI in the germline V gene (reference sequence). The CDR3 here is CASSVNRDRDYEQYF. The CDR3 DNA reads as TGTGCCAGCAGCGTCAACCGGGACAGGGACTACGAGCAGTACTTC.

The table lists this clone with a few counts. This chain joins TRBV14 and TRBJ2-1; 13 positions agree with TRBD2. CDR1 and CDR2 from the germline V gene are SGHDN and FVKESK. CDR3 length: 16 amino acids. V was pared by 6 bases and J by 4 bases, with 6 bases of the junction left unmatched. The CDR3 region is CASSPTSGRPYNEQFF. The CDR3 DNA follows: TGTGCCAGCAGTCCGACTAGCGGGAGGCCTTACAATGAGCAGTTCTTC.

This clone came up a few times. The rearrangement joins TRBV11-3 to TRBJ2-7; maybe TRBD1 (6 bases). V lost 2 bases to trimming and J lost 0 bases, with 8 bases between them. CDR1 is SGHNT, CDR2 YENEEA, per germline. The CDR3 consists of 14 residues. The CDR3 sequence: CASSLLDSSYEQYF. CDR3 DNA: TGTGCCAGCAGCTTACTGGACAGCTCCTACGAGCAGTACTTC.